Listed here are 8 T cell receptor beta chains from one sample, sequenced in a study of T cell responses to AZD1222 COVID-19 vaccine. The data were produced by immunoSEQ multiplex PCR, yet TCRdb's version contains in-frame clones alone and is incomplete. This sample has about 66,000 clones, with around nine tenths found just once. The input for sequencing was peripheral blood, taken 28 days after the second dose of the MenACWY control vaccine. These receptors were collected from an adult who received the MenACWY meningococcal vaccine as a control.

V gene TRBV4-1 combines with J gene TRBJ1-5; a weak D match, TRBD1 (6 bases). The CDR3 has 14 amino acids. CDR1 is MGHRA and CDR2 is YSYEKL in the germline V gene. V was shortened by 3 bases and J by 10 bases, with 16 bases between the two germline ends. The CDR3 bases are TGCGCCAGCAGCCAGGGGGCTCTCAACTCTCCCCAGCATTTT. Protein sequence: CASSQGALNSPQHF.

The CDR3 nucleotides read TGTGCCAGCGACGGACAGGCCCGGAATACCCAGCATTTT. Its protein product is CASDGQARNTQHF. The chain uses TRBV28 and TRBJ1-5; 7 bases are shared with TRBD1. The V gene's germline CDR1 is MDHEN and CDR2 SYDVKM. The CDR3 loop spans 13 amino acids. V gave up 8 bases and J gave up 11 bases; unmatched junction bases: 12. Full variable domain (missing parts from reference TRBV28 and TRBJ1-5): DVKVTQSSRYLVKRTGEKVFLECVQDMDHENMFWYRQDPGLGLRLIYFSYDVKMKEKGDIPEGYSVSREKKERFSLILESASTNQTSMYLCASDGQARNTQHFGDGTRLSIL.

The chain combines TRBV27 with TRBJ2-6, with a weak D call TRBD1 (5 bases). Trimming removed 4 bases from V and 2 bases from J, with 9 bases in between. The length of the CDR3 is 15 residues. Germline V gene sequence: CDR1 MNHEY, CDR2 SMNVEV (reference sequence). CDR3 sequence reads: CASSYIGAGANVLTF. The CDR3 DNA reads TGTGCCAGCAGTTACATAGGGGCTGGGGCCAACGTCCTGACTTTC. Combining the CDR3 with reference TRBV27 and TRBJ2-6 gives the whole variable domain EAQVTQNPRYLITVTGKKLTVTCSQNMNHEYMSWYRQDPGLGLRQIYYSMNVEVTDKGDVPEGYKVSRKEKRNFPLILESPSPNQTSLYFCASSYIGAGANVLTFGAGSRLTVL.

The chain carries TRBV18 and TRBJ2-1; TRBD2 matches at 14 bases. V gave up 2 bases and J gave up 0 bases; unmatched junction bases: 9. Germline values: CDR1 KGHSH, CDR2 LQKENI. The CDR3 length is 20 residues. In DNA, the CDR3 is TGTGCCAGCTCACCAAAGTCGGGACTAGCGGGAGCCCCCTCCTACAATGAGCAGTTCTTC. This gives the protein CASSPKSGLAGAPSYNEQFF.

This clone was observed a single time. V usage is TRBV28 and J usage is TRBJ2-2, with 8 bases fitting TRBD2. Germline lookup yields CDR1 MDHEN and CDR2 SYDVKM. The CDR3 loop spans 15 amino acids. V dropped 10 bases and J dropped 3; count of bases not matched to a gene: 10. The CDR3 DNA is TGTGCCACCAAGACGGGGGGGGCGGACACCGGGGAGCTGTTTTTT. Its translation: CATKTGGADTGELFF.

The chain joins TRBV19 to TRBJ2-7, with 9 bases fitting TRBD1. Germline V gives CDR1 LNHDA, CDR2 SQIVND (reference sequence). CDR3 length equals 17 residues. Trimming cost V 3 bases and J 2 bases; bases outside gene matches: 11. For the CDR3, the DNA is TGTGCCAGTAGTATGACTGGACAGGGGAGGAGTACCTACGAGCAGTACTTC. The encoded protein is CASSMTGQGRSTYEQYF.

The chain's CDR3 is CASRSYYGYTF. CDR3 coding DNA: TGTGCCAGCAGGTCGTACTATGGCTACACCTTC. The V call is TRBV28, the J call TRBJ1-2; no firm D call. CDR3 length: 11 amino acids. Trimming took 6 bases from V and 3 from J, leaving 5 bases between them. Germline V CDR1 and CDR2: MDHEN, SYDVKM.

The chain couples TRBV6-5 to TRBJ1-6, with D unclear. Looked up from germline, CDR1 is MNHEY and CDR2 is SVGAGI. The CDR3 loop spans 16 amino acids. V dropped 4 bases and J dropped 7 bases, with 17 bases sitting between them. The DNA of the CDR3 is TGTGCCAGCAGTTTCAGAAGGGCAGTAAAAAATTCACCCCTCCACTTT. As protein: CASSFRRAVKNSPLHF.